This entry describes one T cell receptor beta chain. Its antigen is undetermined. Amplification used 60 Vbeta primers and 13 Jbeta primers. Sequencing was performed with immunoSEQ multiplex PCR; in TCRdb, only in-frame clones are kept and a portion is missing. Of about 140,000 clones in the sample, around 80% were seen once. The source of the sample is a study of cytomegalovirus exposure and HLA in healthy donors. Study-level points and caveats: Later on, an analysis found that several of the most significant clusters appeared to be linked to common viral pathogens, which included parvovirus B19.

Germline V gene sequence: CDR1 LGHNA, CDR2 YSLEER. The CDR3 length is 14 residues. V shed 4 bases and J 4 bases; nucleotides not matched to a gene: 4. This receptor was taken from a male donor in good health and CMV-seronegative. V usage is TRBV4-3 and J usage is TRBJ1-1, with 9 bases fitting TRBD1. The sequenced sample was PBMCs. The CDR3 protein is CASSLDRGSTEAFF. The CDR3, as DNA: TGCGCCAGCAGCCTAGACAGGGGGAGCACTGAAGCTTTCTTT.